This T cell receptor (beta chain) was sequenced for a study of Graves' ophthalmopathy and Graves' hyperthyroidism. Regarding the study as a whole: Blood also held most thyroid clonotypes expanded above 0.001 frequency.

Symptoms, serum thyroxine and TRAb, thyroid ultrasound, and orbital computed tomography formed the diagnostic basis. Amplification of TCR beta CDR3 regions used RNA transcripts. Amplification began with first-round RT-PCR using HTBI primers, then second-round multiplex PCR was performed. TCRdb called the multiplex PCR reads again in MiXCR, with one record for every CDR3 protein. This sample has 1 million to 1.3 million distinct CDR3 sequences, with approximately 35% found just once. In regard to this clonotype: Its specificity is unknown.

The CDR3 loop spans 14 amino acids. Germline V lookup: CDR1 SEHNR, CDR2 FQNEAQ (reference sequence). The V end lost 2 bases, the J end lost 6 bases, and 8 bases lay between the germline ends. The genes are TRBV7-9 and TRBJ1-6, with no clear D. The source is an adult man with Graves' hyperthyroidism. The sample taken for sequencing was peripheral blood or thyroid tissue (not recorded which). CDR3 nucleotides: TGTGCCAGCAGCTTACCAGGTGTTAATTCACCCCTCCACTTT. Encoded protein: CASSLPGVNSPLHF.